This is a list of T cell receptor beta chains from one sample in a study of T cells in Graves' hyperthyroidism and ophthalmopathy. TCRdb reanalysed the multiplex PCR reads using MiXCR and keeps one entry per CDR3 protein. Here the sample spans roughly 380,000 distinct CDR3 sequences, over 15% being singletons. The specimen was blood. These TCRs come from a woman between 18 and 30 years old with Graves' hyperthyroidism. The CDR3 runs from the conserved cysteine through the conserved F or W. Fields, in order: CDR3 protein, CDR3 DNA, D gene, J gene, clone size, V gene. A D gene is named only where the DNA matches it firmly. Size values are once, few and many counts, or a class for expanded clones, and some rows have none.

CDR3 protein: CASPPASQYNSPLHF
CDR3 DNA: TGTGCCAGCCCCCCGGCTAGCCAATATAATTCACCCCTCCACTTT
D gene: -
J gene: TRBJ1-6
clone size: -
V gene: TRBV18

CDR3 protein: CASRPNSGGLETQYF
CDR3 DNA: TGTGCCAGCCGCCCAAATAGCGGGGGGTTAGAGACCCAGTACTTC
D gene: TRBD2
J gene: TRBJ2-5
clone size: -
V gene: TRBV7-8

CDR3 protein: CASSSSGGVKNGYTF
CDR3 DNA: TGTGCCAGCAGTTCTTCAGGGGGGGTTAAGAATGGCTACACCTTC
D gene: TRBD1
J gene: TRBJ1-2
clone size: -
V gene: TRBV6-5

CDR3 protein: CAITKDRGQNEQYF
CDR3 DNA: TGTGCCATCACTAAGGACAGGGGGCAAAATGAGCAGTACTTC
D gene: TRBD1
J gene: TRBJ2-7
clone size: -
V gene: TRBV10-3

CDR3 protein: CASSLAGREQYF
CDR3 DNA: TGTGCCAGCAGCTTAGCGGGCAGGGAGCAGTACTTC
D gene: -
J gene: TRBJ2-7
clone size: many
V gene: TRBV11-2

CDR3 protein: CASSAYDVGNGYTF
CDR3 DNA: TGTGCCAGCAGCGCCTACGACGTTGGTAATGGCTACACCTTC
D gene: -
J gene: TRBJ1-2
clone size: many
V gene: TRBV7-8

CDR3 protein: CSAPRTGWTQYF
CDR3 DNA: TGCAGTGCTCCCAGGACGGGTTGGACCCAGTACTTC
D gene: -
J gene: TRBJ2-5
clone size: -
V gene: TRBV20-1

CDR3 protein: CASSSRDRVREQYF
CDR3 DNA: TGTGCCAGCAGTTCCCGGGACAGGGTTCGCGAGCAGTACTTC
D gene: TRBD1
J gene: TRBJ2-7
clone size: -
V gene: TRBV6-2/TRBV6-3

CDR3 protein: CASSFINSHSNQPQHF
CDR3 DNA: TGTGCCAGCAGTTTTATCAACAGCCATAGCAATCAGCCCCAGCATTTT
D gene: -
J gene: TRBJ1-5
clone size: many
V gene: TRBV28

CDR3 protein: CASSHELTGNTEAFF
CDR3 DNA: TGTGCCAGCAGCCATGAACTGACCGGGAACACTGAAGCTTTCTTT
D gene: -
J gene: TRBJ1-1
clone size: many
V gene: TRBV4-2

CDR3 protein: CSASDRGLNTEAFF
CDR3 DNA: TGCAGTGCTAGCGACAGGGGTTTGAACACTGAAGCTTTCTTT
D gene: TRBD1
J gene: TRBJ1-1
clone size: -
V gene: TRBV20-1

CDR3 protein: CASSTDRDSYEQYF
CDR3 DNA: TGTGCCAGCAGCACCGACAGGGACTCCTACGAGCAGTACTTC
D gene: TRBD1
J gene: TRBJ2-7
clone size: many
V gene: TRBV6-1

CDR3 protein: CASSLGTGISKNTEAFF
CDR3 DNA: TGTGCCAGCAGCTTAGGAACAGGTATAAGTAAAAACACTGAAGCTTTCTTT
D gene: -
J gene: TRBJ1-1
clone size: -
V gene: TRBV11-2

CDR3 protein: CASSPAAYEQYF
CDR3 DNA: TGTGCCAGCTCACCGGCCGCCTACGAGCAGTACTTC
D gene: -
J gene: TRBJ2-7
clone size: few
V gene: TRBV18

CDR3 protein: CASSRIMGRVYTF
CDR3 DNA: TGTGCCAGCAGCCGGATTATGGGGAGGGTCTACACCTTC
D gene: -
J gene: TRBJ1-2
clone size: -
V gene: TRBV5-4

CDR3 protein: CASLFRESTEAFF
CDR3 DNA: TGTGCCAGCCTATTCAGGGAAAGCACTGAAGCTTTCTTT
D gene: -
J gene: TRBJ1-1
clone size: -
V gene: TRBV12-3/TRBV12-4

CDR3 protein: CASSEALLVPSTF
CDR3 DNA: TGTGCCAGCAGTGAAGCGCTTCTTGTCCCCAGCACCTTC
D gene: -
J gene: TRBJ1-2
clone size: many
V gene: TRBV2

CDR3 protein: CASSGRGDTEAFF
CDR3 DNA: TGTGCCAGCAGCGGCAGGGGGGACACTGAAGCTTTCTTT
D gene: TRBD1
J gene: TRBJ1-1
clone size: many
V gene: TRBV9

CDR3 protein: CASRGTGVRQETQYF
CDR3 DNA: TGTGCCAGCAGGGGGACAGGGGTCAGGCAAGAGACCCAGTACTTC
D gene: TRBD1
J gene: TRBJ2-5
clone size: -
V gene: TRBV2

CDR3 protein: CASRIGSEQYF
CDR3 DNA: TGTGCCAGCAGGATTGGTAGCGAGCAGTACTTC
D gene: -
J gene: TRBJ2-7
clone size: -
V gene: TRBV6-1

CDR3 protein: CASRGWETQYF
CDR3 DNA: TGCGCCAGCAGGGGTTGGGAGACCCAGTACTTC
D gene: -
J gene: TRBJ2-5
clone size: many
V gene: TRBV10-2

CDR3 protein: CASSLGQLFF
CDR3 DNA: TGTGCCAGCAGTTTGGGTCAGCTGTTTTTT
D gene: -
J gene: TRBJ2-2
clone size: many
V gene: TRBV12-3/TRBV12-4

CDR3 protein: CSAPREMGGYTF
CDR3 DNA: TGCAGTGCTCCCAGGGAGATGGGAGGCTACACCTTC
D gene: -
J gene: TRBJ1-2
clone size: -
V gene: TRBV20-1

CDR3 protein: CASSFSAGGYTF
CDR3 DNA: TGTGCCAGCAGCTTTTCAGCTGGTGGCTACACCTTC
D gene: -
J gene: TRBJ1-2
clone size: many
V gene: TRBV12-3/TRBV12-4

CDR3 protein: CATSREIVSGNTIYF
CDR3 DNA: TGTGCCACCAGCAGAGAGATTGTCTCTGGAAACACCATATATTTT
D gene: -
J gene: TRBJ1-3
clone size: many
V gene: TRBV15

CDR3 protein: CASSSDSWDTQSNQPQHF
CDR3 DNA: TGTGCCAGCAGTTCTGACTCTTGGGACACTCAGTCCAATCAGCCCCAGCATTTT
D gene: -
J gene: TRBJ1-5
clone size: -
V gene: TRBV12-3/TRBV12-4

CDR3 protein: CASSQDLVEAKNIQYF
CDR3 DNA: TGTGCCAGCAGCCAAGATTTGGTGGAAGCCAAAAACATTCAGTACTTC
D gene: -
J gene: TRBJ2-4
clone size: many
V gene: TRBV3-1

CDR3 protein: CATSDLSRNQPQHF
CDR3 DNA: TGTGCCACCAGTGATTTGTCCAGGAATCAGCCCCAGCATTTT
D gene: -
J gene: TRBJ1-5
clone size: many
V gene: TRBV24-1

CDR3 protein: CASSEWGTGTPNYGYTF
CDR3 DNA: TGTGCCAGCAGTGAATGGGGGACAGGGACCCCTAACTATGGCTACACCTTC
D gene: TRBD1
J gene: TRBJ1-2
clone size: -
V gene: TRBV2

CDR3 protein: CASTPGGFGTEAFF
CDR3 DNA: TGTGCCAGCACCCCCGGCGGTTTCGGCACTGAAGCTTTCTTT
D gene: -
J gene: TRBJ1-1
clone size: many
V gene: TRBV6-1

CDR3 protein: CASSRTFYEQYF
CDR3 DNA: TGTGCCAGCAGCCGTACCTTTTACGAGCAGTACTTC
D gene: -
J gene: TRBJ2-7
clone size: many
V gene: TRBV11-2

CDR3 protein: CASRGGTSGPLETQYF
CDR3 DNA: TGTGCCAGCAGGGGCGGGACTAGCGGCCCTCTAGAGACCCAGTACTTC
D gene: TRBD2
J gene: TRBJ2-5
clone size: -
V gene: TRBV28

CDR3 protein: CSASPGGGDGYTF
CDR3 DNA: TGCAGTGCTAGCCCCGGGGGTGGAGATGGCTACACCTTC
D gene: -
J gene: TRBJ1-2
clone size: many
V gene: TRBV20-1

CDR3 protein: CASSRGTDNTEAFF
CDR3 DNA: TGTGCCAGCAGTCGTGGGACAGACAACACTGAAGCTTTCTTT
D gene: TRBD1
J gene: TRBJ1-1
clone size: few
V gene: TRBV6-1

CDR3 protein: CASSPVDRAGETQYF
CDR3 DNA: TGCGCCAGCAGCCCTGTGGACAGGGCAGGAGAGACCCAGTACTTC
D gene: TRBD1
J gene: TRBJ2-5
clone size: few
V gene: TRBV5-1

CDR3 protein: CASSVGGRGVNTEAFF
CDR3 DNA: TGTGCCAGCAGCGTAGGGGGCAGGGGGGTGAACACTGAAGCTTTCTTT
D gene: TRBD1
J gene: TRBJ1-1
clone size: -
V gene: TRBV9

CDR3 protein: CSVEEHPGDTEAFF
CDR3 DNA: TGCAGCGTTGAAGAACACCCTGGGGACACTGAAGCTTTCTTT
D gene: -
J gene: TRBJ1-1
clone size: many
V gene: TRBV29-1

CDR3 protein: CASSVDWRELFF
CDR3 DNA: TGTGCCAGCAGCGTAGATTGGAGGGAGCTGTTTTTT
D gene: -
J gene: TRBJ2-2
clone size: -
V gene: TRBV9

CDR3 protein: CASSQSQGTNTEAFF
CDR3 DNA: TGCGCCAGCAGCCAATCACAGGGTACGAACACTGAAGCTTTCTTT
D gene: -
J gene: TRBJ1-1
clone size: many
V gene: TRBV4-1